These 32 T cell receptor beta chains were sequenced from one sample in a study of OX40 agonist ivuxolimab in advanced cancers. TCRdb's table, derived via immunoSEQ multiplex PCR, lists solely in-frame clones and lacks some. In the table there are fewer than 60,000 clones, around four fifths of which are singletons. Specimen: CD4+ or CD8+ T cells sorted from blood, collected in a trial of the OX40 agonist ivuxolimab. The origin of the receptors is an adult with an advanced solid tumor such as melanoma, head and neck, liver or kidney cancer.

For the CDR3, the DNA is TGTGCCAGCAGTAGACAGGGGATTAAGAGCAATCAGCCCCAGCATTTT. Its protein product is CASSRQGIKSNQPQHF. V usage is TRBV2 and J usage is TRBJ1-5, with 8 bases fitting TRBD1. The CDR3 is 16 amino acids. Trimming cost V 5 bases and J 1 base; bases outside gene matches: 7. Germline lookup yields CDR1 SNHLY and CDR2 FYNNEI.

V gene TRBV13 combines with J gene TRBJ1-2; TRBD1 might be the D (6 bases). The CDR3 extends over 18 amino acids. CDR1 and CDR2 (germline): PRHDT, FYEKMQ (reference sequence). V was clipped by 4 bases and J by 0 bases, with 21 bases between them. The CDR3 loop is CASSSGGGFPKANYGYTF. The CDR3 DNA reads as TGTGCCAGCAGCTCCGGGGGGGGCTTTCCTAAAGCTAACTATGGCTACACCTTC.

This chain links TRBV5-1 with TRBJ2-5, with 7 bases lining up with TRBD2. The CDR3 loop spans 15 amino acids. V trimming: 1 base; J trimming: 4 bases; junction bases outside the gene matches: 7. Germline CDR1 and CDR2: SGHRS and YFSETQ. As DNA, the CDR3 is TGCGCCAGCAGCTTGAGTGGGGGGGATTCAGAGACCCAGTACTTC. Amino acid sequence: CASSLSGGDSETQYF.

The rearrangement uses TRBV6-1 and TRBJ1-2; 10 bases match TRBD1. Trimming at V came to 8 bases and at J to 8 bases, leaving 11 bases not matched to a gene. The CDR3 sequence is 14 residues long. Germline V gene data show CDR1 as MNHNS and CDR2 as SASEGT. The CDR3 DNA reads as TGTGCCAGCCATTTCGGGACAGGGGATAAAGGCTACACCTTC. As protein: CASHFGTGDKGYTF.

J is TRBJ2-7 and V is TRBV7-9; TRBD2 matches 10 bases. V lost 9 bases and J lost 0; bases outside the gene matches: 8. Per germline, CDR1 SEHNR and CDR2 FQNEAQ (reference sequence). The CDR3 spans 15 residues. The CDR3 reads CASIIAGGPSYEQYF. CDR3 in DNA: TGTGCCAGTATTATAGCGGGGGGTCCCTCCTACGAGCAGTACTTC.

This rearrangement joins TRBV19 to TRBJ2-1, with a possible D match to TRBD2 (7 bases). In germline, CDR1 is LNHDA, CDR2 SQIVND (reference sequence). V shed 2 bases and J shed 6 bases, with 17 bases lying between them. The CDR3 is 16 amino acids. The CDR3 loop is CASSIRGGGQSNEQFF. The CDR3 DNA reads as TGTGCCAGTAGTATAAGGGGCGGGGGCCAATCCAATGAGCAGTTCTTC.

This chain uses TRBV27 with TRBJ1-1; 7 bases map to TRBD1. The CDR3 runs 15 residues. V gave up 3 bases and J gave up 0 bases; unmatched junction bases: 4. Looked up from germline, CDR1 is MNHEY and CDR2 is SMNVEV (reference sequence). The CDR3: CASSLRTGLNTEAFF. CDR3 DNA sequence: TGTGCCAGCAGTTTGCGGACAGGACTGAACACTGAAGCTTTCTTT.

V and J are TRBV7-7 and TRBJ1-4; D may be TRBD1 (6 bases). Germline loops: CDR1 SSHAT, CDR2 FNYEAQ (reference sequence). The ends were cut back, 5 bases at V and 5 bases at J, with 9 bases in the middle. The CDR3 is 13 residues long. The CDR3, as DNA: TGTGCCAGCAGCAGACAGGCAAATGAAAAACTGTTTTTT. It encodes CASSRQANEKLFF. Looking up the rest from reference TRBV7-7 and TRBJ1-4 gives the full variable domain: GAGVSQSPRYKVTKRGQDVTLRCDPISSHATLYWYQQALGQGPEFLTYFNYEAQPDKSGLPSDRFSAERPEGSISTLTIQRTEQRDSAMYRCASSRQANEKLFFGSGTQLSVL.

V gene TRBV7-3 combines with J gene TRBJ1-1; D unresolved. Germline V gives CDR1 SGHTA, CDR2 FQGTGA. CDR3 length equals 13 residues. The V and J ends lost 4 bases and 4 bases respectively, with 10 bases between them. In DNA form, the CDR3 reads TGTGCCAGCAGCTCTACTGGGAGCACTGAAGCTTTCTTT. This gives the protein CASSSTGSTEAFF. The full variable domain, rest sourced from reference TRBV7-3 and TRBJ1-1, is GAGVSQTPSNKVTEKGKYVELRCDPISGHTALYWYRQSLGQGPEFLIYFQGTGAADDSGLPNDRFFAVRPEGSVSTLKIQRTERGDSAVYLCASSSTGSTEAFFGQGTRLTVV.

The chain has TRBV20-1 and TRBJ1-4; D is ambiguous. Germline CDR1 DFQATT, CDR2 SNEGSKA (reference sequence). The V end was cut by 4 bases, the J end by 7 bases, with 7 bases between. The CDR3 runs 11 residues. Here the CDR3 DNA reads TGCAGTGCTAAATCGGGTGAAAAACTGTTTTTT. This gives the protein CSAKSGEKLFF.

The CDR3 region has the DNA TGTGCCAGCAGCACGGGACTAGCGGGGGGAGCTAACATTCAGTACTTC. Translating gives CASSTGLAGGANIQYF. This chain joins TRBV7-2 and TRBJ2-4, with 15 bases aligning to TRBD2. V lost 5 bases, J lost 7 bases, and 6 bases stayed unmatched. Germline assignment: CDR1 SGHTA and CDR2 FQGNSA. The CDR3 runs 16 residues.

The chain carries TRBV12-5 and TRBJ1-1, with TRBD1 as a possible D gene (5 bases). V gave up 5 bases and J gave up 0 bases, with 19 bases separating them. The CDR3 extends over 17 amino acids. Germline CDR1 LGHNT, CDR2 FRNRAP. The DNA of the CDR3 is TGTGCTAGTGGTGTCGAGCTGGGGCCCACTATGAACACTGAAGCTTTCTTT. Translated: CASGVELGPTMNTEAFF.

The chain recombines TRBV27 with TRBJ1-2, with unresolved D. Germline CDR1 reads MNHEY; CDR2 reads SMNVEV (reference sequence). This CDR3 region has 14 residues. Trimming removed 3 bases from V and 6 bases from J, with 14 bases in between. In DNA form, the CDR3 reads TGTGCCAGCAGTTTTGGCGGATCTAGGAATGGCTACACCTTC. It codes for CASSFGGSRNGYTF.

V and J are TRBV7-3 and TRBJ2-1, with 10 bases identical to TRBD1. The CDR3 covers 16 residues. The germline V gene encodes CDR1 SGHTA and CDR2 FQGTGA. The ends lost 5 bases at V and 7 bases at J; junction bases unmatched: 11. The CDR3 sequence: CASSLTGQGFDNEQFF. CDR3 coding DNA: TGTGCCAGCAGCCTCACGGGACAGGGGTTTGATAATGAGCAGTTCTTC.

CDR3 amino acids: CASSPQNEQFF. In DNA form, the CDR3 reads TGTGCCAGCAGCCCGCAAAATGAGCAGTTCTTC. This rearrangement joins TRBV7-9 to TRBJ2-1; D gene ambiguous. Germline V gene lookup returns CDR1 SEHNR and CDR2 FQNEAQ (reference sequence). V shed 5 bases and J shed 7 bases, with 6 bases lying between them. The CDR3 consists of 11 residues.

J is TRBJ1-2 and V is TRBV2; no definite D call. The CDR3 has 14 residues. Germline V lookup: CDR1 SNHLY, CDR2 FYNNEI. Trimming cost V 0 bases and J 4 bases, with 9 bases left between them. Written as DNA, the CDR3 is TGTGCCAGCAGTGAAGCGCCGGAACTCTATGGCTACACCTTC. This translates into CASSEAPELYGYTF.

V gene TRBV5-1 combines with J gene TRBJ2-5; no definite D call. The CDR3 extends over 12 amino acids. The V end was cut by 2 bases, the J end by 2 bases, with 4 bases between. Germline CDR1 SGHRS, CDR2 YFSETQ. The CDR3 nucleotides are TGCGCCAGCAGCTTACAACAAGAGACCCAGTACTTC. Its translation: CASSLQQETQYF.

CDR3 protein: CASRGDRGRGYTF. In DNA form, the CDR3 reads TGTGCCAGCAGGGGAGACAGGGGACGGGGCTACACCTTC. The V and J genes are TRBV2 and TRBJ1-2, with 8 positions matching TRBD1. The CDR3 has 13 residues. Germline CDR1 is SNHLY and CDR2 is FYNNEI. The junction had 8 bases not matched to a gene; V was cut back by 6 bases and J by 8 bases.

The V and J genes are TRBV6-5 and TRBJ2-7; TRBD1 aligns across 8 bases. The length of the CDR3 is 12 residues. V lost 5 bases, J lost 9 bases, and 6 bases stayed unmatched. Germline V gene data show CDR1 as MNHEY and CDR2 as SVGAGI. This chain's CDR3 is CASSAFRGRQYF. The CDR3 DNA follows: TGTGCCAGCAGTGCCTTCAGGGGGCGGCAGTACTTC.

The V gene is TRBV5-1, the J gene TRBJ2-5; 7 bases are shared with TRBD2. Unmatched junction bases numbered 18, after V lost 0 bases and J lost 4 bases. This CDR3 has 19 amino acids. Germline V gives CDR1 SGHRS, CDR2 YFSETQ. CDR3 in DNA: TGCGCCAGCAGCTTGGGAATTATTAGCGGGCCTGGAGGGTTAGAGACCCAGTACTTC. Translating it yields CASSLGIISGPGGLETQYF.

This chain joins TRBV2 and TRBJ1-6; TRBD1 is a possible D gene (6 bases). The CDR3 has 15 amino acids. V was cut by 6 bases and J by 9 bases, with 18 bases left in between. CDR1 and CDR2 (germline): SNHLY, FYNNEI. CDR3 nucleotide sequence: TGTGCCAGCAGGTTACAGGGTAGGGGTAGTTCACCCCTCCACTTT. Translating gives CASRLQGRGSSPLHF.

The chain is built from TRBV7-9 and TRBJ2-1, with a possible D match to TRBD1 (6 bases). Germline CDR1 and CDR2: SEHNR and FQNEAQ (reference sequence). The length of the CDR3 is 14 residues. V was shortened by 10 bases and J by 5 bases, with 18 bases between the two germline ends. CDR3 residues: CATIRTTGNNEQFF. For the CDR3, the DNA is TGTGCCACCATTAGGACAACAGGGAACAATGAGCAGTTCTTC. Drawing the rest from reference TRBV7-9 and TRBJ2-1, the complete variable domain is DTGVSQNPRHKITKRGQNVTFRCDPISEHNRLYWYRQTLGQGPEFLTYFQNEAQLEKSRLLSDRFSAERPKGSFSTLEIQRTEQGDSAMYLCATIRTTGNNEQFFGPGTRLTVL.

The chain has TRBV25-1 and TRBJ2-1, with 10 bases aligning to TRBD1. The CDR3 runs 16 residues. Germline V gives CDR1 MGHDK, CDR2 SYGVNS. J gave up 8 bases and V 3 bases, and 10 bases lay outside the gene matches. The CDR3 protein is CASSDSTGTGADEQFF. The CDR3 bases are TGTGCCAGCAGTGACTCTACCGGGACAGGGGCCGATGAGCAGTTCTTC. Full variable domain (remainder filled in from reference TRBV25-1 and TRBJ2-1): EADIYQTPRYLVIGTGKKITLECSQTMGHDKMYWYQQDPGMELHLIHYSYGVNSTEKGDLSSESTVSRIRTEHFPLTLESARPSHTSQYLCASSDSTGTGADEQFFGPGTRLTVL.

This clone occurred a few times. The gene calls are TRBV29-1 and TRBJ1-5, with TRBD1 identical over 8 bases. This CDR3 comprises 14 residues. Germline values: CDR1 SQVTM, CDR2 ANQGSEA. V was clipped by 5 bases and J by 3 bases; unmatched bases: 6. CDR3 sequence reads: CSVLGTGLNQPQHF. In DNA form, the CDR3 reads TGCAGCGTTCTGGGGACAGGCCTCAATCAGCCCCAGCATTTT.

The chain's CDR3 is CASSLRTAEKLFF. The DNA of the CDR3 is TGCGCCAGCAGCTTGAGGACGGCTGAAAAACTGTTTTTT. The chain links TRBV5-1 to TRBJ1-4, with D hard to call. CDR1 SGHRS and CDR2 YFSETQ come from the germline V gene. The CDR3 is made up of 13 amino acids. Trimming removed 1 base from V and 7 bases from J, with 8 bases in between.

Concerning this clone itself: This CDR3 is also generated by other DNA sequences in the sample. The chain links TRBV7-8 to TRBJ1-6, with TRBD1 matching 10 bases. The germline gives CDR1 SGHVS, CDR2 FQNEAQ. This CDR3 contains 17 residues. J lost 1 base, V lost 5 bases, and 5 bases had no gene match. DNA of the CDR3: TGTGCCAGCAGCCCCCGGACAGGGGGGTCCTATAATTCACCCCTCCACTTT. Protein product: CASSPRTGGSYNSPLHF.

This chain uses TRBV5-4 with TRBJ1-4, with unresolved D. There are 13 residues in the CDR3. Looked up from germline, CDR1 is SGHNT and CDR2 is YYREEE (reference sequence). Deletions cut 4 bases from V and 8 bases from J, with 12 bases between. The CDR3 here is CASSRPGWEKLFF. In DNA form, the CDR3 reads TGTGCCAGCAGCCGACCGGGATGGGAAAAACTGTTTTTT.

This clone was seen once. This chain links TRBV5-6 with TRBJ2-5; 8 nucleotides match TRBD1. CDR1 and CDR2 (germline): SGHDT, YYEEEE. CDR3 length equals 18 residues. V shed 4 bases and J 2 bases; nucleotides not matched to a gene: 16. CDR3 residues: CASSPGVRGQAAQETQYF. CDR3 in DNA: TGTGCCAGCAGCCCTGGGGTCCGGGGACAGGCTGCACAAGAGACCCAGTACTTC. Full variable domain (missing parts from reference TRBV5-6 and TRBJ2-5): DAGVTQSPTHLIKTRGQQVTLRCSPKSGHDTVSWYQQALGQGPQFIFQYYEEEERQRGNFPDRFSGHQFPNYSSELNVNALLLGDSALYLCASSPGVRGQAAQETQYFGPGTRLLVL.

This sequence joins TRBV5-4 and TRBJ2-1; D ambiguous. Looked up from germline, CDR1 is SGHNT and CDR2 is YYREEE (reference sequence). This CDR3 is built from 13 residues. The ends were cut back, 4 bases at V and 10 bases at J, with 15 bases in the middle. The CDR3 region is CASSPESLREQFF. In DNA, the CDR3 is TGTGCCAGCAGCCCCGAGAGCCTCAGGGAGCAGTTCTTC.

This chain joins TRBV11-3 and TRBJ1-4; the D gene is possibly TRBD1 (6 bases). The length of the CDR3 is 15 residues. Between the trimmed V and J ends, which lost 6 bases and 7 bases, there was a span of 18 bases. Germline CDR1 is SGHNT and CDR2 is YENEEA. CDR3 coding DNA: TGTGCCAGCAGTAATCGCCGGGGGGCTGGTGAAAAACTGTTTTTT. Translated, it gives CASSNRRGAGEKLFF. Full variable domain (remainder filled in from reference TRBV11-3 and TRBJ1-4): EAGVVQSPRYKIIEKKQPVAFWCNPISGHNTLYWYLQNLGQGPELLIRYENEEAVDDSQLPKDRFSAERLKGVDSTLKIQPAELGDSAVYLCASSNRRGAGEKLFFGSGTQLSVL.

The chain has TRBV28 and TRBJ1-1; no clear D. V was shortened by 7 bases and J by 6 bases, with 15 bases between the two germline ends. This CDR3 contains 13 residues. Germline CDR1 reads MDHEN; CDR2 reads SYDVKM. CDR3 amino acids: CASTSMVEAEAFF. DNA of the CDR3: TGTGCCAGCACCTCAATGGTCGAGGCTGAAGCTTTCTTT.

The V call is TRBV4-1, the J call TRBJ2-7; a possible D gene is TRBD1 (6 bases). Germline V gives CDR1 MGHRA, CDR2 YSYEKL. The CDR3 is made up of 16 amino acids. Trimming removed 5 bases from V and 1 base from J, with 18 bases in between. CDR3 region: CASSEGSGTPSYEQYF. The CDR3 nucleotides read TGCGCCAGCAGCGAAGGGAGTGGGACACCATCCTACGAGCAGTACTTC.